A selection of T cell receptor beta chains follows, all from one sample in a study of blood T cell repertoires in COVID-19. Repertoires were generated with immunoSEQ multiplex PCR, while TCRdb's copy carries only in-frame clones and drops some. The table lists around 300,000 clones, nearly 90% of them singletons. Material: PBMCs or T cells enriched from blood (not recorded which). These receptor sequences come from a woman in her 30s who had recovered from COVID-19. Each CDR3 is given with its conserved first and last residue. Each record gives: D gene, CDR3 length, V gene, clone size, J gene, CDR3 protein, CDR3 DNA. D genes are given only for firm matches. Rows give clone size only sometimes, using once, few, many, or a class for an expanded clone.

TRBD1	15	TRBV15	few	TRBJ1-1	CATSRDRSPFASTFF	TGTGCCACTTCCAGGGACAGGTCGCCATTTGCGTCAACTTTCTTT
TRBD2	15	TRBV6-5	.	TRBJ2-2	CASSYRLAGTGELFF	TGTGCCAGCAGTTACAGGCTAGCGGGAACCGGGGAGCTGTTTTTT
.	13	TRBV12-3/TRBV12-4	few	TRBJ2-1	CASSLVRANEQFF	TGTGCCAGCAGTTTAGTCAGGGCGAATGAGCAGTTCTTC
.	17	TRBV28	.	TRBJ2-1	CASSLYSSGDSYNEQFF	TGTGCCAGCAGTTTATACTCATCGGGAGACTCCTACAATGAGCAGTTCTTC
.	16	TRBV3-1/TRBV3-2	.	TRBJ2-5	CASSQYLAALQETQYF	TGTGCCAGCAGCCAATATTTAGCAGCACTCCAAGAGACCCAGTACTTC
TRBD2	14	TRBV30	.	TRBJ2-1	CAWSVEAGYNEQFF	TGTGCCTGGAGTGTAGAAGCGGGATACAATGAGCAGTTCTTC
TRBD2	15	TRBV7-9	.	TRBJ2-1	CATGAGDLRYNEQFF	TGTGCAACCGGGGCGGGAGATCTTAGATACAATGAGCAGTTCTTC
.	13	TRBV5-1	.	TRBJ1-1	CASSLQGPTEAFF	TGCGCCAGCAGCCTACAGGGCCCCACTGAAGCTTTCTTT
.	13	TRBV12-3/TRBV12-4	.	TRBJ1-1	CASSFLPLSEAFF	TGTGCCAGCAGTTTTCTCCCCCTGTCTGAGGCTTTCTTT
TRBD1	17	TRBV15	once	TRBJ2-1	CATSRPLTGVPYNEQFF	TGTGCCACCAGCAGACCCTTGACAGGGGTACCCTACAATGAGCAGTTCTTC
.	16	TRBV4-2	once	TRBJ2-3	CASSQAGGPFTDTQYF	TGTGCCAGCAGCCAAGCTGGCGGGCCGTTTACAGATACGCAGTATTTT
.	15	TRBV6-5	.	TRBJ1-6	CASSRQTVSNSPLHF	TGTGCCAGCAGTCGGCAGACAGTATCCAATTCACCCCTCCACTTT
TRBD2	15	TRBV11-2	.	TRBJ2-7	CASSALTGTSYEQYF	TGTGCCAGCAGCGCACTTACCGGGACTAGCTACGAGCAGTACTTC
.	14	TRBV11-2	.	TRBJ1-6	CASSLEGRDSPLHF	TGTGCCAGCAGCTTAGAGGGGAGAGATTCACCCCTCCACTTT
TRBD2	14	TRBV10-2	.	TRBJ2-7	CASLAGAGLYEQYF	TGCGCCAGTCTAGCGGGAGCCGGTTTGTACGAGCAGTACTTC
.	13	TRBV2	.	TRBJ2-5	CASRSLLLETQYF	TGTGCCAGCAGGAGCCTCTTACTAGAGACCCAGTACTTC
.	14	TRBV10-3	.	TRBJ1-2	CAIRPTAENYGYTF	TGTGCCATCCGACCTACGGCGGAGAACTATGGCTACACCTTC
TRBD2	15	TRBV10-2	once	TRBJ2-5	CASISLAGAQETQYF	TGCGCCAGCATTAGTCTAGCGGGAGCCCAAGAGACCCAGTACTTC
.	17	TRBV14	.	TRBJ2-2	CASSLITDPANTGELFF	TGTGCCAGCAGCCTAATAACAGACCCCGCGAACACCGGGGAGCTGTTTTTT
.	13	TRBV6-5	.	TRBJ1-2	CASSLRGLGGYTF	TGTGCCAGCAGTTTGCGGGGGCTCGGTGGCTACACCTTC
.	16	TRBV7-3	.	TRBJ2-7	CASRPGECAWVGEQYF	TGTGCCAGCAGACCCGGGGAGTGCGCGTGGGTGGGGGAGCAGTACTTC
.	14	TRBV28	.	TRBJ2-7	CASSPLFDSYEQYF	TGTGCCAGCAGTCCACTCTTCGACTCCTACGAGCAGTACTTC
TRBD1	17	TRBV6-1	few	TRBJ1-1	CASSEGDRVSAGAEAFF	TGTGCCAGCAGTGAAGGGGACAGGGTATCGGCTGGGGCTGAAGCTTTCTTT
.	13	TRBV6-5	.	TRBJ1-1	CASRDRVNTEAFF	TGTGCCAGCAGGGACAGAGTGAACACTGAAGCTTTCTTT
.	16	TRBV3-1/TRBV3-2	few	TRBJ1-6	CASSQTLGTGNSPLHF	TGTGCCAGCAGCCAGACGTTGGGTACAGGGAATTCACCCCTCCACTTT
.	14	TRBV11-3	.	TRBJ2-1	CASSLARGYNEQFF	TGTGCCAGCAGCTTAGCCAGGGGCTACAATGAGCAGTTCTTC
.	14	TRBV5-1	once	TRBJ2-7	CASSLRVAPYEQYF	TGCGCCAGCAGCTTACGTGTAGCCCCCTACGAGCAGTACTTC
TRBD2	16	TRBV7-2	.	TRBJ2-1	CASSPRTSGSFYEQFF	TGTGCCAGCAGCCCCCGGACTAGCGGGAGTTTCTATGAGCAGTTCTTC
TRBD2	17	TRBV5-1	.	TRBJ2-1	CASSLSPSGTSYNEQFF	TGCGCCAGCAGCTTGTCCCCTAGCGGGACATCCTACAATGAGCAGTTCTTC
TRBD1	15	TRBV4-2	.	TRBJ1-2	CASSRAGGTYYGYTF	TGTGCCAGCAGCCGAGCAGGGGGAACCTACTATGGCTACACCTTC
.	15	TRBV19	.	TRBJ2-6	CASTEGHSGANVLTF	TGTGCCAGTACTGAGGGACACTCTGGGGCCAACGTCCTGACTTTC
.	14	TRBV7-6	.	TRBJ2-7	CASSPIQGTYEQYF	TGTGCCAGCAGCCCTATACAGGGAACCTACGAGCAGTACTTC
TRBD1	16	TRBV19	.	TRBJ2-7	CATSDSLRQGSYEQYF	TGTGCCACCTCCGACTCCCTCCGACAGGGTTCGTACGAGCAGTACTTC